This paragraph covers one T cell receptor (beta chain) sequence. The CDR3 sequence is 17 residues long. CDR1 and CDR2 from the germline V gene are SGHRS and YFSETQ. The V and J ends lost 3 bases and 4 bases, in that order; junction bases with no gene match: 13. The data derive from a study of T cell changes during pregnancy in multiple sclerosis. Here immunoSEQ multiplex PCR was the method, and the copy in TCRdb shows in-frame clones only, minus some. The repertoire holds 60,000 to 90,000 clones, with 85% to 95% as singletons. V is TRBV5-1 and J is TRBJ2-1; TRBD1 agrees at 7 bases. The TCR originated in a female donor in good health, enrolled as a control in a pregnancy study. The material was peripheral blood, obtained after pregnancy. The CDR3 DNA reads as TGCGCCAGCAGCTCTCGACTGACAGGGTACGGATACAATGAGCAGTTCTTC. Translation gives CASSSRLTGYGYNEQFF.